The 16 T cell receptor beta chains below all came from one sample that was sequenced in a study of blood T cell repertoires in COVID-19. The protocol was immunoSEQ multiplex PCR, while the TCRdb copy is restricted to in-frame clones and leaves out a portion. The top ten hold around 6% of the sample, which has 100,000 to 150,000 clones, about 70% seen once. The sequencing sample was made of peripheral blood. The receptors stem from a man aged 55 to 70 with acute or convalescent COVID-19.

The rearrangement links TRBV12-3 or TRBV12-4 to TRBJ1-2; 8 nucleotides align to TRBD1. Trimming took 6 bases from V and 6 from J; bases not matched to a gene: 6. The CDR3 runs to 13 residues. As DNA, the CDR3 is TGTGCCAGCAGCCCAGGACAGGGTGATGGCTACACCTTC. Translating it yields CASSPGQGDGYTF.

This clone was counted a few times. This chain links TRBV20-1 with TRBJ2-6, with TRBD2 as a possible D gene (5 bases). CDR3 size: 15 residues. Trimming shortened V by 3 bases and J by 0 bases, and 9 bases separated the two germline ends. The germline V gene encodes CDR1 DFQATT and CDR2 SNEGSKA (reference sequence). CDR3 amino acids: CSASSSGSGANVLTF. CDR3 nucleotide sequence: TGCAGTGCTAGTTCGAGCGGCTCTGGGGCCAACGTCCTGACTTTC.

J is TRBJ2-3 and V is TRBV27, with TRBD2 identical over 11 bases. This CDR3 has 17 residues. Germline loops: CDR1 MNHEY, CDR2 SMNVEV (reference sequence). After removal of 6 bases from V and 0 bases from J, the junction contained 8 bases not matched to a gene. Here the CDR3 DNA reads TGTGCCAGCAGCCCCGGGACTAGCGGACTCAGCACAGATACGCAGTATTTT. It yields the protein CASSPGTSGLSTDTQYF.

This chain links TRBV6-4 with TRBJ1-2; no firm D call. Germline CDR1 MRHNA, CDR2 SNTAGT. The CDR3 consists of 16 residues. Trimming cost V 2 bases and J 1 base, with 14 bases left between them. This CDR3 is CASSDSRGMGNYGYTF. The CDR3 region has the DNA TGTGCCAGCAGTGACAGTAGAGGTATGGGTAACTATGGCTACACCTTC.

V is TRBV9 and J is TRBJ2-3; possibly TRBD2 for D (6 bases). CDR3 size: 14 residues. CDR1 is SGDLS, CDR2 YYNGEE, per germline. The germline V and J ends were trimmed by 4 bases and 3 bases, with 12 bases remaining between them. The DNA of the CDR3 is TGTGCCAGCAGCCCCAGACTAGGTACAGATACGCAGTATTTT. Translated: CASSPRLGTDTQYF.

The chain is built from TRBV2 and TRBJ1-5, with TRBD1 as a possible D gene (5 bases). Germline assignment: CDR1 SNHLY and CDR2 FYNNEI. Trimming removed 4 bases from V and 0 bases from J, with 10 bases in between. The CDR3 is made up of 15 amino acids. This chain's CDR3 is CASSGTQYSNQPQHF. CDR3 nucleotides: TGTGCCAGCAGTGGGACACAATATAGCAATCAGCCCCAGCATTTT.

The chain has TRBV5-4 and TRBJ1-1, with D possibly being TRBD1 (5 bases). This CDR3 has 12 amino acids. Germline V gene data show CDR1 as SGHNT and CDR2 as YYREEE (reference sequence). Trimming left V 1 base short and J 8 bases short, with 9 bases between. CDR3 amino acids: CASSLLRGEAFF. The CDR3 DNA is TGTGCCAGCAGCTTGTTACGGGGGGAAGCTTTCTTT.

The CDR3 nucleotides read TGTGCCAGCAGCAGACACCGGGACTACGAGCAGTACTTC. This codes for CASSRHRDYEQYF. The rearrangement uses TRBV7-2 and TRBJ2-7; TRBD2 is a possible D gene (5 bases). This CDR3 has 13 residues. Trimming removed 5 bases from V and 3 bases from J, with 11 bases in between. CDR1 and CDR2 from the germline V gene are SGHTA and FQGNSA.

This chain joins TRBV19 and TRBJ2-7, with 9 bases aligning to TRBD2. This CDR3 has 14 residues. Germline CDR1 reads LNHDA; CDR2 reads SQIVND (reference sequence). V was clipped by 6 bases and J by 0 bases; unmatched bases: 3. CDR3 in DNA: TGTGCCAGTAGAGCGGGAGGAAGCTCCTACGAGCAGTACTTC. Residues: CASRAGGSSYEQYF.

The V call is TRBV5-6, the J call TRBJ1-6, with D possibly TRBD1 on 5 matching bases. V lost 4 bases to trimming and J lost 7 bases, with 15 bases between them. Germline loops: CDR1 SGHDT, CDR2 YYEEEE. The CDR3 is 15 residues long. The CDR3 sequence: CASSPRGGANSPLHF. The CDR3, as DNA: TGTGCCAGCAGCCCCCGGGGAGGGGCCAATTCACCCCTCCACTTT.

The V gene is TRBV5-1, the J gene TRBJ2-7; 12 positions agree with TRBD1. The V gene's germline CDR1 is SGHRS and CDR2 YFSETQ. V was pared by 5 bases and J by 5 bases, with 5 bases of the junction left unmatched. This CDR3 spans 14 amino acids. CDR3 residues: CASSPGTGGNEQYF. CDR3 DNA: TGCGCCAGCAGTCCCGGGACAGGGGGCAACGAGCAGTACTTC.

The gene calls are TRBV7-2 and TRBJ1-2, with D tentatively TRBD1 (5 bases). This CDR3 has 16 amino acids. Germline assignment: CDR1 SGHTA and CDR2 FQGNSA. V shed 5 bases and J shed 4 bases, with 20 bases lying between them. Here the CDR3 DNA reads TGTGCCAGCAGCCAAGGCATAGACAGAAAGGGCTATGGCTACACCTTC. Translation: CASSQGIDRKGYGYTF.

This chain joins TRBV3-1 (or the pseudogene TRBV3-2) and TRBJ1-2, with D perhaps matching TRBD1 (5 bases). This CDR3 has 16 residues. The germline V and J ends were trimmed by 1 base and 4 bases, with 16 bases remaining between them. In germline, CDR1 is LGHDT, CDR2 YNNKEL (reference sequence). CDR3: CASSQGEVFRGYGYTF. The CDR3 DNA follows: TGTGCCAGCAGCCAAGGGGAGGTATTTAGGGGCTATGGCTACACCTTC.

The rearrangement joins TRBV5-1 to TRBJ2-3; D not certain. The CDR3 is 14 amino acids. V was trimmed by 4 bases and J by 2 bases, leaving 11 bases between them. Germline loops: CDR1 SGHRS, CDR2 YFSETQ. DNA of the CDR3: TGCGCCAGCAGCACCGCTGACACCACAGATACGCAGTATTTT. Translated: CASSTADTTDTQYF.

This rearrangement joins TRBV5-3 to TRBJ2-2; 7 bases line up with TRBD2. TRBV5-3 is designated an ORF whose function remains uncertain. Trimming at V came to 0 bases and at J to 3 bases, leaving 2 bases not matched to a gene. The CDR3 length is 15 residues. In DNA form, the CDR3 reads TGTGCCAGAAGCTTGGTGGGAGGGGACACCGGGGAGCTGTTTTTT. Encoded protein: CARSLVGGDTGELFF.

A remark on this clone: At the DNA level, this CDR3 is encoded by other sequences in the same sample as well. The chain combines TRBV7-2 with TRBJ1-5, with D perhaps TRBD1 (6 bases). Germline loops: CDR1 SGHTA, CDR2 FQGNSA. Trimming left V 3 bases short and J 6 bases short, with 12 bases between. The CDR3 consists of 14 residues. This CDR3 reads CASSFVIRGQPQHF. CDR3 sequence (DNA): TGTGCCAGCAGCTTTGTAATCAGGGGTCAGCCCCAGCATTTT.